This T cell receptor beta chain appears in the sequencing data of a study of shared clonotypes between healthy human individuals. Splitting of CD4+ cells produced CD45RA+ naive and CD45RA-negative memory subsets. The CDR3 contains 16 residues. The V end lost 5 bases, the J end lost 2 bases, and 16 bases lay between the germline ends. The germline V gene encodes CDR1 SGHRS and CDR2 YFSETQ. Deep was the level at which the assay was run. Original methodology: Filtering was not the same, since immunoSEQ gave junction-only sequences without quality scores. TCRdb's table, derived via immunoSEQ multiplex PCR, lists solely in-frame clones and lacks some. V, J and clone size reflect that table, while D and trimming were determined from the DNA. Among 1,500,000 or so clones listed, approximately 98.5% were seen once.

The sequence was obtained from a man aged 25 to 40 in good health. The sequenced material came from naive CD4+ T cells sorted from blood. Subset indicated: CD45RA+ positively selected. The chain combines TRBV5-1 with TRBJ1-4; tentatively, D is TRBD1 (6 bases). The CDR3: CASSSQVGQTNEKLFF. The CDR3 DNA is TGCGCCAGCAGTTCTCAGGTCGGACAGACTAATGAAAAACTGTTTTTT.